Listed here are 25 T cell receptor beta chains from one sample, sequenced in a study of CD8 T cells in ankylosing spondylitis. Study results and caveats: What appeared characteristic of ankylosing spondylitis blood was a TCR beta motif of eight or nine highly homologous variants.

These receptors have no identified antigens. TCRdb reprocessed the 5' RACE reads with MiXCR, giving one entry per CDR3 protein. The sample records more than 400,000 distinct CDR3 sequences, about 5.2% being singletons. The sequenced sample was blood, either unsorted or a sorted T cell fraction (not recorded which). All receptors come from a male donor with ankylosing spondylitis.

Many counts were recorded for this clonotype. The chain links TRBV27 to TRBJ2-7; 8 nucleotides agree with TRBD1. The CDR3 is made up of 15 amino acids. The germline CDR1 and CDR2 sequences are MNHEY and SMNVEV (reference sequence). V dropped 3 bases and J dropped 3; count of bases not matched to a gene: 7. The CDR3 here is CASSFLGQGDYEQYF. CDR3 coding DNA: TGTGCCAGCAGTTTTTTAGGACAGGGCGACTACGAGCAGTACTTC.

This clonotype was seen repeatedly, ten times or more. V and J are TRBV7-2 and TRBJ2-3; 7 bases are shared with TRBD2. Losses at the gene ends were 1 base for V and 5 bases for J; bases not matched to a gene: 12. Germline V CDR1 and CDR2: SGHTA, FQGNSA. This CDR3 comprises 17 residues. This CDR3 is CASSLGLGEGTGDTQYF. The CDR3 DNA sequence: TGTGCCAGCAGCTTAGGGTTGGGGGAGGGGACGGGAGATACGCAGTATTTT.

This clonotype has ten or more counts. V usage is TRBV20-1 and J usage is TRBJ1-2; D gene ambiguous. The V and J ends lost 3 bases and 4 bases respectively, with 9 bases between them. The CDR3 sequence is 12 residues long. In germline, CDR1 is DFQATT, CDR2 SNEGSKA (reference sequence). CDR3 residues: CSASRQSYGYTF. The DNA of the CDR3 is TGCAGTGCTAGTAGACAATCCTATGGCTACACCTTC.

There are many counts of this clonotype. The CDR3 here is CASSLQGLFYSGANVLTF. CDR3 nucleotides: TGCGCCAGCAGCTTACAGGGCCTATTCTACTCTGGGGCCAACGTCCTGACTTTC. The genes are TRBV5-1 and TRBJ2-6, with a tentative D call TRBD1 (6 bases). The germline V gene has CDR1 SGHRS and CDR2 YFSETQ. The CDR3 is 18 amino acids. The germline V and J ends were trimmed by 2 bases and 0 bases, with 15 bases remaining between them.

In this sample, this clonotype turned up a few times. V gene TRBV5-1 combines with J gene TRBJ1-1; 9 bases fit TRBD1. The length of the CDR3 is 15 residues. The V segment lost 1 base and the J segment 10 bases; nucleotides outside the gene matches: 11. In germline, CDR1 is SGHRS, CDR2 YFSETQ. The CDR3 is CASSLRAPGQGGAFF. The CDR3 DNA is TGCGCCAGCAGCTTGAGGGCCCCGGGACAGGGTGGAGCTTTCTTT.

The table lists this clonotype with many counts. This chain joins TRBV4-3 and TRBJ2-1; D ambiguous. The CDR3 is 13 amino acids. The germline V and J ends were trimmed by 4 bases and 4 bases, with 8 bases remaining between them. Germline assignment: CDR1 LGHNA and CDR2 YSLEER. The CDR3 spells CASSLQRYNEQFF. Here the CDR3 DNA reads TGCGCCAGCAGCCTCCAAAGGTACAATGAGCAGTTCTTC.

This clonotype was observed many times. The V gene is TRBV7-8, the J gene TRBJ2-1; TRBD2 aligns across 14 bases. J was trimmed by 13 bases and V by 5 bases; bases with no gene match: 10. The V gene's germline CDR1 is SGHVS and CDR2 FQNEAQ. The CDR3 has 15 residues. This CDR3 is CASSLGTGTSGGQFF. DNA for the CDR3: TGTGCCAGCAGCCTAGGGACTGGGACTAGCGGGGGACAGTTCTTC.

The sample holds many counts of this clonotype. J is TRBJ1-2 and V is TRBV6-5; no definite D call. Trimming stripped 2 bases from V and 2 bases from J, with 9 bases between. CDR3 length: 14 amino acids. CDR1 and CDR2 from the germline V gene are MNHEY and SVGAGI. The DNA of the CDR3 is TGTGCCAGCAGTTACGCAGGAGGGAACTATGGCTACACCTTC. Its translation: CASSYAGGNYGYTF.

This clonotype occurred many times. The V call is TRBV7-2, the J call TRBJ2-7; D perhaps matches TRBD1 (6 bases). Germline values: CDR1 SGHTA, CDR2 FQGNSA. The V end was cut by 2 bases, the J end by 3 bases, with 14 bases between. The CDR3 is 15 amino acids. This chain's CDR3 is CASSLRDIADYEQYF. The CDR3 DNA reads as TGTGCCAGCAGCTTACGGGACATCGCAGACTACGAGCAGTACTTC. Full variable domain (rest looked up from reference TRBV7-2 and TRBJ2-7): GAGVSQSPSNKVTEKGKDVELRCDPISGHTALYWYRQSLGQGLEFLIYFQGNSAPDKSGLPSDRFSAERTGGSVSTLTIQRTQQEDSAVYLCASSLRDIADYEQYFGPGTRLTVT.

This clonotype occurred a few times. The chain recombines TRBV28 with TRBJ2-1, with a tentative D call TRBD2 (6 bases). Trimming took off 11 bases at V and 3 bases at J, with 14 bases between the two ends. The CDR3 length is 13 residues. Germline CDR1 reads MDHEN; CDR2 reads SYDVKM. Written as DNA, the CDR3 is TGTGCCGGCGGGGCGGCGGTCTACAATGAGCAGTTCTTC. Protein product: CAGGAAVYNEQFF.

This clonotype was observed many times. This chain links TRBV7-9 with TRBJ2-5; 12 bases are shared with TRBD2. CDR1 and CDR2 (germline): SEHNR, FQNEAQ (reference sequence). This CDR3 contains 16 residues. V shed 1 base, J shed 3 bases, and the junction held 3 bases outside the gene matches. The DNA of the CDR3 is TGTGCCAGCAGCTTAGGGCGGACTAGCGGGGAAGAGACCCAGTACTTC. Translating gives CASSLGRTSGEETQYF.

This clonotype was counted ten times or more. V is TRBV27 and J is TRBJ1-1, with 10 bases identical to TRBD1. The V gene's germline CDR1 is MNHEY and CDR2 SMNVEV (reference sequence). The CDR3 covers 13 residues. J lost 6 bases, V lost 7 bases, and 5 bases had no gene match. CDR3 sequence (DNA): TGTGCCAGCAAGACAGGGGGCGGATCTGAAGCTTTCTTT. This codes for CASKTGGGSEAFF.

This clonotype was detected many times. V is TRBV7-3 and J is TRBJ2-4, with D uncertain. This CDR3 has 15 amino acids. Germline V gene lookup returns CDR1 SGHTA and CDR2 FQGTGA. Trimming left V 4 bases short and J 1 base short, with 11 bases between. The CDR3 reads CASSSTYGAKNIQYF. The CDR3 DNA follows: TGTGCCAGCAGCTCTACTTATGGGGCCAAAAACATTCAGTACTTC.

This clonotype was observed at least ten times. The CDR3: CASSPGPPGPEAFF. The CDR3 nucleotides are TGTGCCAGCAGTCCGGGACCCCCAGGGCCTGAAGCTTTCTTT. The chain employs TRBV27 and TRBJ1-1, with D perhaps matching TRBD1 (5 bases). CDR1 is MNHEY, CDR2 SMNVEV, per germline (reference sequence). Trimming stripped 5 bases from V and 6 bases from J, with 16 bases between. This CDR3 comprises 14 residues.

The rearrangement joins TRBV7-2 to TRBJ2-7; 8 bases line up with TRBD1. Per germline, CDR1 SGHTA and CDR2 FQGNSA. This CDR3 has 15 residues. Trimming removed 0 bases from V and 6 bases from J; junction bases left unmatched: 7. CDR3 coding DNA: TGTGCCAGCAGCTTAGCCGCTGGCAGGGGGCGCGAGCAGTACTTC. Protein: CASSLAAGRGREQYF.

This clonotype was counted a few times. The genes are TRBV4-3 and TRBJ2-7; possible D gene TRBD1, 5 bases. Germline-derived CDR1 and CDR2 are LGHNA and YSLEER. The CDR3 consists of 15 residues. V lost 4 bases, J lost 0 bases, and 13 bases lay in between. CDR3 coding DNA: TGCGCCAGCAGCCCCCGTTTGGGGCTCTCCTACGAGCAGTACTTC. Protein product: CASSPRLGLSYEQYF.

This clonotype was counted at least ten times. This sequence joins TRBV7-2 and TRBJ2-4, with D uncertain. The V gene's germline CDR1 is SGHTA and CDR2 FQGNSA. V lost 1 base to trimming and J lost 0 bases, with 4 bases between them. CDR3 size: 14 residues. The CDR3, as DNA: TGTGCCAGCAGCTTAGAGCTAGCCAAAAACATTCAGTACTTC. Residues: CASSLELAKNIQYF.

In its sample, this clonotype was seen many times. The J gene is TRBJ2-7, the V gene TRBV15; 8 bases match TRBD1. Germline V lookup: CDR1 LNHNV, CDR2 YYDKDF (reference sequence). This CDR3 is built from 13 residues. V dropped 5 bases and J dropped 5; count of bases not matched to a gene: 5. The DNA of the CDR3 is TGTGCCACCAGCCAGGACAGGGACCACGAGCAGTACTTC. Its translation: CATSQDRDHEQYF.

This clonotype was picked up many times. V is TRBV5-8 and J is TRBJ2-5; 12 bases agree with TRBD1. Germline CDR1 SGHTS, CDR2 YDEGEE. The CDR3 is 17 residues long. Trimming removed 0 bases from V and 0 bases from J; junction bases left unmatched: 3. CDR3 sequence (DNA): TGTGCCAGCAGCTTGGGGGGACAGGGGGCCAACCAAGAGACCCAGTACTTC. Its protein is CASSLGGQGANQETQYF.

This clonotype was detected a few times. The chain is built from TRBV5-1 and TRBJ2-3; 10 bases are shared with TRBD2. Losses at the gene ends were 2 bases for V and 6 bases for J; bases not matched to a gene: 6. Germline V CDR1 and CDR2: SGHRS, YFSETQ. This CDR3 is built from 15 residues. CDR3 sequence: CASSLAGGPWDTQYF. In DNA, the CDR3 is TGCGCCAGCAGCTTAGCGGGGGGGCCGTGGGATACGCAGTATTTT.

This clonotype was detected ten times or more. The V and J genes are TRBV7-2 and TRBJ1-5; D might be TRBD1 (6 bases). V lost 3 bases and J lost 1, with 7 bases in between. The germline V gene has CDR1 SGHTA and CDR2 FQGNSA. This CDR3 spans 14 amino acids. CDR3 protein: CASSFTGSNQPQHF. The CDR3 DNA reads TGTGCCAGCAGCTTTACAGGGAGCAATCAGCCCCAGCATTTT.

This clonotype was seen ten or more times. The chain uses TRBV6-5 and TRBJ2-3, with D possibly matching TRBD1 (6 bases). The CDR3 totals 14 residues. Germline V lookup: CDR1 MNHEY, CDR2 SVGAGI. Trimming left V 0 bases short and J 2 bases short, with 6 bases between. The CDR3 region has the DNA TGTGCCAGCAGTTACTCGGGACACACAGATACGCAGTATTTT. Encoded protein: CASSYSGHTDTQYF.

In this sample, this clonotype turned up many times. V gene TRBV7-2 combines with J gene TRBJ2-1; D is ambiguous. This CDR3 region has 16 residues. Germline V lookup: CDR1 SGHTA, CDR2 FQGNSA. V lost 0 bases and J 2 bases, leaving 11 bases between the germline ends. The CDR3 region has the DNA TGTGCCAGCAGCTTAGCGCTGAGCGAACCCTACAATGAGCAGTTCTTC. This gives the protein CASSLALSEPYNEQFF.

There are many counts of this clonotype. J is TRBJ1-5 and V is TRBV28; D is ambiguous. This CDR3 is 13 amino acids long. With 5 bases removed from V and 4 bases from J, the gap between germline ends came to 9 bases. The germline CDR1 and CDR2 sequences are MDHEN and SYDVKM. CDR3 sequence (DNA): TGTGCCAGCAGTCAGGACCTTAATCAGCCCCAGCATTTT. This codes for CASSQDLNQPQHF.

The rearrangement joins TRBV20-1 to TRBJ1-4; 8 positions agree with TRBD1. Germline-derived CDR1 and CDR2 are DFQATT and SNEGSKA (reference sequence). This CDR3 has 15 residues. Trimming at V came to 8 bases and at J to 5 bases, leaving 13 bases not matched to a gene. Written as DNA, the CDR3 is TGCAGTTCAAAGCCTTGGACAGGGCCAAATGAAAAACTGTTTTTT. Translated, it gives CSSKPWTGPNEKLFF.